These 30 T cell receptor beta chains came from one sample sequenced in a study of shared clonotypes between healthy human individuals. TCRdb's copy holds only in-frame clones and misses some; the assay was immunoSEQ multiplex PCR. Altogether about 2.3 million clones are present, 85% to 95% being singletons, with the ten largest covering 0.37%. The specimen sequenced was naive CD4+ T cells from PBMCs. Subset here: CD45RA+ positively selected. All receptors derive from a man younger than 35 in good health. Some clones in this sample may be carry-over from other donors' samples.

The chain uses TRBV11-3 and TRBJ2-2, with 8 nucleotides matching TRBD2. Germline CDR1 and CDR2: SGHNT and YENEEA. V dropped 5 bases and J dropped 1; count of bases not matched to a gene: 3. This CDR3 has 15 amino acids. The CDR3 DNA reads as TGTGCCAGCAGCCCCCGGGGGGGGAACACCGGGGAGCTGTTTTTT. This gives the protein CASSPRGGNTGELFF.

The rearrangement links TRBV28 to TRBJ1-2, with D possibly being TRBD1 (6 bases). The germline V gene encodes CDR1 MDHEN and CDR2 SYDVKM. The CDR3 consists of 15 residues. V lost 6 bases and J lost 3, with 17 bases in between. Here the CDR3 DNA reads TGTGCCAGCAGCCCGGACAGAGCCCAACACTATGGCTACACCTTC. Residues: CASSPDRAQHYGYTF.

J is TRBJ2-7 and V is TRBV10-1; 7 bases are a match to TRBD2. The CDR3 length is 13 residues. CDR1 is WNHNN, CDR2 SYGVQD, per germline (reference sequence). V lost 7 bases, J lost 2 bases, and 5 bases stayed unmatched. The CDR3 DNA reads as TGCGCCAGCAAACGGACTAGTCCCTACGAGCAGTACTTC. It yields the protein CASKRTSPYEQYF.

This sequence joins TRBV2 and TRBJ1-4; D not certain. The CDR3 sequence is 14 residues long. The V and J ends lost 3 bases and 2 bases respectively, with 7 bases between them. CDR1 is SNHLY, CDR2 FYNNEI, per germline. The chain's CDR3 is CASSDSGTNEKLFF. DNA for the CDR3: TGTGCCAGCAGTGACAGTGGGACTAATGAAAAACTGTTTTTT.

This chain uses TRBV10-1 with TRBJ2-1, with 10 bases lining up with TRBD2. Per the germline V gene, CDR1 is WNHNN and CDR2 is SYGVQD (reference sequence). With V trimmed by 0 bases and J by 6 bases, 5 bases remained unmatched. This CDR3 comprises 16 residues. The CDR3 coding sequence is TGCGCCAGCAGTGAGTCCGCTAGCGGGAGTCCCAATGAGCAGTTCTTC. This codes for CASSESASGSPNEQFF.

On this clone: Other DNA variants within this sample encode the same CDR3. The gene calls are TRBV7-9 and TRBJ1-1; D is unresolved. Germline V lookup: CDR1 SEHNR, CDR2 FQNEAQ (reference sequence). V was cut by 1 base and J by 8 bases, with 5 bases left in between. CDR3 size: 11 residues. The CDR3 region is CASSLGGEAFF. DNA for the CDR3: TGTGCCAGCAGCTTAGGGGGAGAAGCTTTCTTT.

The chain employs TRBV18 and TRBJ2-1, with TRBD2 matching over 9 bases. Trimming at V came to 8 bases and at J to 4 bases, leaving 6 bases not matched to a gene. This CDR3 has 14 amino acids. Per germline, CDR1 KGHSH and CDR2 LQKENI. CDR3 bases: TGTGCCAGCGAGCTAGCGGGATTTTACAATGAGCAGTTCTTC. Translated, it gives CASELAGFYNEQFF.

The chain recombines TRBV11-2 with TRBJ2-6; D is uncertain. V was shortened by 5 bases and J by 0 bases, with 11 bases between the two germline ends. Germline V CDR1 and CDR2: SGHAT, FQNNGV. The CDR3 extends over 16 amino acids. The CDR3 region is CASSPLASSGANVLTF. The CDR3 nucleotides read TGTGCCAGCAGCCCTCTGGCATCCTCTGGGGCCAACGTCCTGACTTTC.

CDR3 amino acids: CSVRLSSYEQYF. Written as DNA, the CDR3 is TGCAGCGTTCGTCTATCCTCCTACGAGCAGTACTTC. The chain uses TRBV29-1 and TRBJ2-7; D remains unclear. The germline CDR1 and CDR2 sequences are SQVTM and ANQGSEA. The CDR3 has 12 amino acids. Trimming left V 5 bases short and J 0 bases short, with 8 bases between.

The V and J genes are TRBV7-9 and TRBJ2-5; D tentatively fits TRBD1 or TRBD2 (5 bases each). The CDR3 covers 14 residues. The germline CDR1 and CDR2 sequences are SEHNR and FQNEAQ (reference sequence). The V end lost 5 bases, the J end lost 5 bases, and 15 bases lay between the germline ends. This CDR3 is CASSTGTPRETQYF. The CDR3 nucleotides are TGTGCCAGCAGCACTGGGACCCCGCGGGAGACCCAGTACTTC.

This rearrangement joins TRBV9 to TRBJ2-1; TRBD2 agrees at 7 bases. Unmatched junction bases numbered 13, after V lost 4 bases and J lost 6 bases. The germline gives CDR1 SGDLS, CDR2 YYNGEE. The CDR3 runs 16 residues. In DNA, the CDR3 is TGTGCCAGCAGCTCCCAATTAGCGGGCTGGGGCAATGAGCAGTTCTTC. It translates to CASSSQLAGWGNEQFF.

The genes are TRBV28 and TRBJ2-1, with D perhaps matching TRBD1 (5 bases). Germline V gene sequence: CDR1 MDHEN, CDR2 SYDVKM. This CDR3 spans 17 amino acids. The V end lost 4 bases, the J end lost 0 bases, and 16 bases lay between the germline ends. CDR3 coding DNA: TGTGCCAGCAGTTCCTCCACAGGATTGACCTCCTACAATGAGCAGTTCTTC. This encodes CASSSSTGLTSYNEQFF.

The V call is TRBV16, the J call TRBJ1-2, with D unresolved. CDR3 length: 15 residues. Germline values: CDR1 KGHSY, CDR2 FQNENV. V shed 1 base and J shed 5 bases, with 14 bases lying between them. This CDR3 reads CASSQWWESTYGYTF. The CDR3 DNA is TGTGCCAGCAGCCAATGGTGGGAGAGTACATATGGCTACACCTTC.

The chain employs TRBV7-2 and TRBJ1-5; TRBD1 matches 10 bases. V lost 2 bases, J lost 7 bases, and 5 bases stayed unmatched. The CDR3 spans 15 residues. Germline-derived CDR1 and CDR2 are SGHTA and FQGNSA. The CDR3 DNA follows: TGTGCCAGCAGCTTACGGGACAGGGGAGGCCAGCCCCAGCATTTT. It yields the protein CASSLRDRGGQPQHF.

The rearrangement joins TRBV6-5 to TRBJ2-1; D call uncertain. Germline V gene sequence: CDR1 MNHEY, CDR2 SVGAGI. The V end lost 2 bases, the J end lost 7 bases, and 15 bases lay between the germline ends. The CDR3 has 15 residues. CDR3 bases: TGTGCCAGCAGTTACGGGCCGGGTTACGGGAATGAGCAGTTCTTC. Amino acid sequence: CASSYGPGYGNEQFF.

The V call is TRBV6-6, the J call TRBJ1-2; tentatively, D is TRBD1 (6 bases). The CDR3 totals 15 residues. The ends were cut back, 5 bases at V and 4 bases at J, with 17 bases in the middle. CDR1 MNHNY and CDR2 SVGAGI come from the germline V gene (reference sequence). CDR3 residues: CASSPITGLSYGYTF. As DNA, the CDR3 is TGTGCCAGCAGTCCAATTACAGGGTTATCCTATGGCTACACCTTC.

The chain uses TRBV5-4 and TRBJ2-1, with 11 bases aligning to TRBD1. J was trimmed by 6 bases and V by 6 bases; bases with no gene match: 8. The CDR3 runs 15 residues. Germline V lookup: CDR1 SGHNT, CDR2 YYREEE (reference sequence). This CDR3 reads CASTIGGQGGNEQFF. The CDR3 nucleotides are TGTGCCAGCACGATTGGGGGACAGGGGGGCAATGAGCAGTTCTTC.

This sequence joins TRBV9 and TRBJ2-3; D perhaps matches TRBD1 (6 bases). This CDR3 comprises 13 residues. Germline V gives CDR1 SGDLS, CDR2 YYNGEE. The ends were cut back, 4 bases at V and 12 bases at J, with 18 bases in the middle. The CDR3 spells CASSQGWDPTQYF. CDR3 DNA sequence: TGTGCCAGCAGCCAGGGGTGGGACCCCACACAGTATTTT.

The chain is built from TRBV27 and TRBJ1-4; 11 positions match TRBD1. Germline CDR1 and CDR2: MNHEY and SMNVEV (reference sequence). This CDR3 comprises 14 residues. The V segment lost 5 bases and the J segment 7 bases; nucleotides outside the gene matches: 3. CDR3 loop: CASSGQGAGEKLFF. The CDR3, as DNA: TGTGCCAGCAGTGGACAGGGGGCCGGTGAAAAACTGTTTTTT.

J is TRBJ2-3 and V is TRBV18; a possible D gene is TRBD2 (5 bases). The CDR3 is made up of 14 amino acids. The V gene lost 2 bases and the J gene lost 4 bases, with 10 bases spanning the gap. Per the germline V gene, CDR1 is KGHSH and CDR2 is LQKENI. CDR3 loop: CASSPTRMADTQYF. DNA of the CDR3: TGTGCCAGCTCACCAACTAGAATGGCAGATACGCAGTATTTT.

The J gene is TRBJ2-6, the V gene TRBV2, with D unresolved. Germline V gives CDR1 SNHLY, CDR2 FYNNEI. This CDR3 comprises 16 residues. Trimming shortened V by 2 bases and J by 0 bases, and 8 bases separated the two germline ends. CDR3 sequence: CASSEMGISGANVLTF. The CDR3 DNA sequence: TGTGCCAGCAGTGAAATGGGGATCTCTGGGGCCAACGTCCTGACTTTC. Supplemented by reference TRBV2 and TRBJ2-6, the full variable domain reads EPEVTQTPSHQVTQMGQEVILRCVPISNHLYFYWYRQILGQKVEFLVSFYNNEISEKSEIFDDQFSVERPDGSNFTLKIRSTKLEDSAMYFCASSEMGISGANVLTFGAGSRLTVL.

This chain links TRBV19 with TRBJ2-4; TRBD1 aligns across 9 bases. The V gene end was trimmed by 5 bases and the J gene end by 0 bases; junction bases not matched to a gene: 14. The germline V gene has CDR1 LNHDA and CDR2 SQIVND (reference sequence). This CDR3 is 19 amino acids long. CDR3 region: CASSPTGTGRTLAKNIQYF. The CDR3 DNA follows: TGTGCCAGTAGTCCGACCGGGACAGGGAGAACCCTAGCCAAAAACATTCAGTACTTC.

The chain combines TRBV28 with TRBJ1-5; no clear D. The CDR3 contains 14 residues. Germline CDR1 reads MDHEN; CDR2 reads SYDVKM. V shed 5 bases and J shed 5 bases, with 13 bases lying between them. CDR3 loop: CASSPQVGDQPQHF. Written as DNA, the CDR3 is TGTGCCAGCAGTCCGCAAGTTGGGGATCAGCCCCAGCATTTT.

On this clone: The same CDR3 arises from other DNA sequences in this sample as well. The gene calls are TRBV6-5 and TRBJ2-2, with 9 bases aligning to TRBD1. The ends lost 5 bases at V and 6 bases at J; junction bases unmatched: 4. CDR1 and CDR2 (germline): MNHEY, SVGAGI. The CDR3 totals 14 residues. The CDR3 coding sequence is TGTGCCAGCAGTCTCAACAGGGGGCCCGGGGAGCTGTTTTTT. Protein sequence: CASSLNRGPGELFF.

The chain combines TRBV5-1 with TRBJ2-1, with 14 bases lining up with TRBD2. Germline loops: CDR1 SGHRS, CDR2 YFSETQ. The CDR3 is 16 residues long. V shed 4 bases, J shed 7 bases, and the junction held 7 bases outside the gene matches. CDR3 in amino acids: CASSLGLAGVENEQFF. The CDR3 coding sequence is TGCGCCAGCAGCCTGGGACTAGCGGGAGTCGAGAATGAGCAGTTCTTC. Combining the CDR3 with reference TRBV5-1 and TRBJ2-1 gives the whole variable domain KAGVTQTPRYLIKTRGQQVTLSCSPISGHRSVSWYQQTPGQGLQFLFEYFSETQRNKGNFPGRFSGRQFSNSRSEMNVSTLELGDSALYLCASSLGLAGVENEQFFGPGTRLTVL.

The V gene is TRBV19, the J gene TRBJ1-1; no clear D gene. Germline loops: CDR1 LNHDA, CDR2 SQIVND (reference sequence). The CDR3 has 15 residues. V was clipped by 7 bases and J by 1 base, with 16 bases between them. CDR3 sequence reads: CASKTRRSPNTEAFF. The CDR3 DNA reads TGTGCCAGTAAAACTCGTAGGTCGCCGAACACTGAAGCTTTCTTT.

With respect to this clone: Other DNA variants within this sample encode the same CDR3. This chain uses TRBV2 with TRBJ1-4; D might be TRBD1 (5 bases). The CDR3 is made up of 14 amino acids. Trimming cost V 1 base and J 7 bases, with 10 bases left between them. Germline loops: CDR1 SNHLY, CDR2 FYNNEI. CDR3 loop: CASSEGGTREKLFF. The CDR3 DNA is TGTGCCAGCAGTGAAGGGGGGACTCGTGAAAAACTGTTTTTT.

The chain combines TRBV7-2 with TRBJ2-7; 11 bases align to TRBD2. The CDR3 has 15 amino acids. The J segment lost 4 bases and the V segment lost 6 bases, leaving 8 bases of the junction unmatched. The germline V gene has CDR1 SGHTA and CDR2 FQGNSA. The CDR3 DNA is TGTGCCAGCAGAAAACTAGCGGGGGACGGTTACGAGCAGTACTTC. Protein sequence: CASRKLAGDGYEQYF.

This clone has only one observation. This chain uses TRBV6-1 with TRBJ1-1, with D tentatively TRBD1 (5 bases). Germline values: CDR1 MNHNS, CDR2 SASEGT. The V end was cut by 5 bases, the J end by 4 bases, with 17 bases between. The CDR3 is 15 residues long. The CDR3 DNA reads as TGTGCCAGCAGTACCGATCAAAGGGGATCCACTGAAGCTTTCTTT. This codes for CASSTDQRGSTEAFF.

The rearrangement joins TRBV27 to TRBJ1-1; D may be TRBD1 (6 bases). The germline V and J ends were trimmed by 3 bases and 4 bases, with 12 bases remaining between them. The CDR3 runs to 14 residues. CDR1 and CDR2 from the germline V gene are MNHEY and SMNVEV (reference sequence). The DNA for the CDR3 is TGTGCCAGCAGTTTGGGGGGCGGGAGCACTGAAGCTTTCTTT. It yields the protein CASSLGGGSTEAFF.